Listed below are T cell receptor beta chains from one sample, sequenced in a study of cytomegalovirus exposure and HLA in healthy donors. Assay used: immunoSEQ multiplex PCR; TCRdb lists only in-frame clones, some missing. The sample has about 190,000 clones, 78% seen once. The sequenced sample was PBMCs. The receptors were gathered from a young woman in good health and CMV-seropositive. Each CDR3 is given with its conserved first and last residue. Fields, in order: D gene, clone size, V gene, J gene, CDR3 protein, CDR3 DNA. D genes are given only for firm matches. The size of a clone is reported for some rows only, either as once, few or many, or as a class for expanded clones.

>TRBD2|.|TRBV7-6|TRBJ2-7
CASSQNAGTIYEQYF
TGTGCCAGCAGCCAGAATGCCGGGACTATCTACGAGCAGTACTTC
>TRBD1|.|TRBV28|TRBJ1-6
CASSDRTGANSPLHF
TGTGCCAGCAGTGACCGGACAGGGGCAAATTCACCCCTCCACTTT
>.|.|TRBV7-2|TRBJ2-1
CASSPGRGRDEQFF
TGTGCCAGCAGCCCGGGTAGGGGTCGGGATGAGCAGTTCTTC
>TRBD2|.|TRBV7-9|TRBJ2-1
CASSWLAGGHNEQFF
TGTGCCAGCAGCTGGCTAGCGGGGGGCCACAATGAGCAGTTCTTC
>.|.|TRBV6-1|TRBJ2-5
CASSAMEETQYF
TGTGCCAGCAGTGCAATGGAGGAGACCCAGTACTTC
>TRBD1|few|TRBV28|TRBJ1-5
CASSSDRVKGQPQHF
TGTGCCAGCAGCTCCGACAGGGTAAAAGGTCAGCCCCAGCATTTT
>TRBD1|.|TRBV2|TRBJ1-6
CASSRGQGIESPLHF
TGTGCCAGCAGTCGGGGACAGGGAATTGAGTCACCCCTCCACTTT
>TRBD1|.|TRBV28|TRBJ2-1
CASSDRDRDSDEQFF
TGTGCCAGCAGTGACCGGGACAGGGATTCAGATGAGCAGTTCTTC
>TRBD1|.|TRBV7-3|TRBJ1-3
CASSPTGGKGNTIYF
TGTGCCAGCAGCCCAACAGGGGGGAAAGGAAACACCATATATTTT
>TRBD2|.|TRBV5-6|TRBJ2-2
CASSFASRAGEMNTGELFF
TGTGCCAGCAGCTTCGCCTCAAGGGCGGGGGAAATGAACACCGGGGAGCTGTTTTTT
>TRBD1|.|TRBV10-3|TRBJ2-7
CAISESGTEIVYEQYF
TGTGCCATCAGTGAGTCGGGGACAGAGATCGTTTACGAGCAGTACTTC